The rows below give T cell receptor beta chains drawn from one sample of a study of beta chain features in type 1 diabetes. TCRdb's table, derived via immunoSEQ multiplex PCR, lists solely in-frame clones and lacks some. The table shows some 150,000 clones, with roughly 7.2% occurring only once. The sequencing input was central memory CD4+ T cells from blood. The receptors come from a woman aged 25 to 45 in good health. CDR3s include the opening cysteine and the closing phenylalanine or tryptophan. D genes are given only for firm matches. Where a row states a size, it is once, few, many or the class of an expanded clone; other rows omit it.

abundance | j_gene | d_gene | v_gene | CDR3nt | CDR3aa
few | TRBJ2-5 | TRBD2 | TRBV7-2 | TGTGCCAGCAGCGGACTAGCTAGGGGAGAGACCCAGTACTTC | CASSGLARGETQYF
few | TRBJ2-1 | TRBD1 | TRBV30 | TGTGCCTGGGGCCGGGACAGGGTGGTTGGTGAGCAGTTCTTC | CAWGRDRVVGEQFF
. | TRBJ1-1 | . | TRBV15 | TGTGCCACCAGCGGAGGGGGAGGCAGGGAAGCTTTCTTT | CATSGGGGREAFF
few | TRBJ2-5 | TRBD2 | TRBV6-1 | TGTGCCAGCAACCTCCGTGGGGGGGTTGGGGAGACCCAGTACTTC | CASNLRGGVGETQYF
. | TRBJ2-2 | . | TRBV2 | TGTGCCAGCGGGAGGACTACATCGAACACCGGGGAGCTGTTTTTT | CASGRTTSNTGELFF
many | TRBJ2-5 | TRBD2 | TRBV18 | TGTGCCAGCTCCGAACTAGGGAGGGAGGCGGAGACCCAGTACTTC | CASSELGREAETQYF
few | TRBJ2-3 | . | TRBV18 | TGTGCCAGCTCACCACCAGGACTCACAGATACGCAGTATTTT | CASSPPGLTDTQYF
. | TRBJ2-7 | . | TRBV6-1 | TGTGCCAGCATGAGGAGACAGAACGACCTCTCCGAGCAGTACTTC | CASMRRQNDLSEQYF
few | TRBJ2-1 | . | TRBV27 | TGTGCCAGCAGTTTCACCCAGCGGAGGGTCTACAATGAGCAGTTCTTC | CASSFTQRRVYNEQFF
. | TRBJ2-3 | . | TRBV14 | TGTGCCAGCAGCCAAGATTGGAGCGGGTCGCAGTATTTT | CASSQDWSGSQYF
many | TRBJ1-2 | . | TRBV28 | TGTGCCAGCAGTTTAGATGGCAGCTATGGCTACACCTTC | CASSLDGSYGYTF
. | TRBJ2-6 | . | TRBV6-5 | TGTGCCAGCAGTTACACAGACAGCTCTGGGGCCAACGTCCTGACTTTC | CASSYTDSSGANVLTF
few | TRBJ2-1 | TRBD2 | TRBV13 | TGTGCCAGCAGCTCACCGACTAGCGGGAGGGACGAGCAGTTCTTC | CASSSPTSGRDEQFF
many | TRBJ1-2 | TRBD1 | TRBV7-9 | TGTGCCAGCAGCACAGGACAGGGACTCGGCTACACCTTC | CASSTGQGLGYTF
. | TRBJ2-7 | TRBD2 | TRBV4-2 | TGTGCCAGCAGCCAGGGGGGGACTAGCGGCTACGAGCAGTACTTC | CASSQGGTSGYEQYF
. | TRBJ1-4 | . | TRBV28 | TGTGCCAGCAGTCCCGGGGGGCCGGGTAATGAAAAACTGTTTTTT | CASSPGGPGNEKLFF
once | TRBJ1-2 | . | TRBV4-3 | TGCGCTAGCAGCCAAGCGTGGGGGCATGGCTACACCTTC | CASSQAWGHGYTF
. | TRBJ2-1 | TRBD2 | TRBV19 | TGTGCCAGTAGTATTGGACTAGCGGCCTACCGTGGGCAGTTCTTC | CASSIGLAAYRGQFF
few | TRBJ2-3 | TRBD2 | TRBV4-3 | TGCGCCAGCAGCCAAGGGGGAACTAGCGGGGCAGATACGCAGTATTTT | CASSQGGTSGADTQYF
. | TRBJ2-3 | . | TRBV11-3 | TGTGCCAGCAGCTTAGAAGGGGTAATCACAGATACGCAGTATTTT | CASSLEGVITDTQYF
many | TRBJ2-3 | . | TRBV30 | TGTGCCTGGAGAGGACCAGGGGCAGATACGCAGTATTTT | CAWRGPGADTQYF
. | TRBJ2-1 | TRBD2 | TRBV28 | TGTGCCAGCAGTCCCACGGGGAGCGGGGCCTACAATGAGCAGTTCTTC | CASSPTGSGAYNEQFF
few | TRBJ1-2 | TRBD1 | TRBV30 | TGTGGCGGGGGACAGGGGTCCGGCTACACCTTC | CGGGQGSGYTF
many | TRBJ2-7 | . | TRBV30 | TGTGCCTGGACGGAATCTCGACGGGTCTACGAGCAGTACTTC | CAWTESRRVYEQYF
many | TRBJ2-2 | TRBD2 | TRBV28 | TGTGCCAGCAGTAGCGGGAGTATTGTCGGGGAGCTGTTTTTT | CASSSGSIVGELFF
. | TRBJ1-5 | . | TRBV2 | TGTGCCAGCACCGAGGGCTTAGATCAGCCCCAGCATTTT | CASTEGLDQPQHF
few | TRBJ2-7 | TRBD1 | TRBV19 | TGTGCCAGTAGTCCACCGGGACAGGGGGCCTACGAGCAGTACTTC | CASSPPGQGAYEQYF
few | TRBJ2-7 | TRBD1 | TRBV10-3 | TGTGCCATCAGTGAGTCGGGACAGGGTAGGCCCTACGAGCAGTACTTC | CAISESGQGRPYEQYF
. | TRBJ1-3 | . | TRBV9 | TGTGCCAGCAGCCCGACGACAGGAGTCTCTGGAAACACCATATATTTT | CASSPTTGVSGNTIYF
few | TRBJ1-2 | TRBD1 | TRBV28 | TGTGCCAGCAGTTTAGGGACAGCTAACTATGGCTACACCTTC | CASSLGTANYGYTF
few | TRBJ1-1 | TRBD1 | TRBV11-2 | TGTGCCAGCAGCGGGACAGGGGTGATTCTCCGGAACACTGAAGCTTTCTTT | CASSGTGVILRNTEAFF
. | TRBJ2-5 | TRBD1 | TRBV7-9 | TGTGCCAGCAGCTCACAGGGGCGGCAAGAGACCCAGTACTTC | CASSSQGRQETQYF
few | TRBJ2-6 | . | TRBV2 | TGTGCCAGCAGCCGGGACTTTGCCTTGGGGGCCAACGTCCTGACTTTC | CASSRDFALGANVLTF
many | TRBJ2-4 | . | TRBV14 | TGTGCCAGCAGCCAAGATAGCGGAAAAAACATTCAGTACTTC | CASSQDSGKNIQYF
. | TRBJ2-3 | TRBD2 | TRBV5-4 | TGTGCCAGCAGCTTTCCGGGACTAGCGGGACCAGATACGCAGTATTTT | CASSFPGLAGPDTQYF
few | TRBJ2-5 | TRBD1 | TRBV5-1 | TGCGCCAGCAGCTCGACAGGGAAGGAGACCCAGTACTTC | CASSSTGKETQYF
. | TRBJ2-7 | TRBD2 | TRBV10-3 | TGTGCCATCAGTGACCGCACGGGGACTAGCGGCTACGAGCAGTACTTC | CAISDRTGTSGYEQYF
. | TRBJ2-1 | TRBD1 | TRBV2 | TGTGCCAGCAGCCAGGGGGTCTACAATGAGCAGTTCTTC | CASSQGVYNEQFF
. | TRBJ1-1 | TRBD1 | TRBV14 | TGTGCCAGCAGCCCGCACAGGGGTTCCACTGAAGCTTTCTTT | CASSPHRGSTEAFF
few | TRBJ2-5 | TRBD2 | TRBV7-2 | TGTGCCAGCAGCTTATTCACGGGGGGAGGTGGCCAAGAGACCCAGTACTTC | CASSLFTGGGGQETQYF
. | TRBJ2-7 | . | TRBV20-1 | TGCAGTGCTAACCAGGGGGAGCAGTACTTC | CSANQGEQYF
. | TRBJ2-7 | . | TRBV19 | TGTGCCAGTAGCCAACAGGGTCTCTCCTACGAGCAGTACTTC | CASSQQGLSYEQYF
. | TRBJ1-1 | . | TRBV6-1 | TGTGCCAGCAGGACCTCCGGGGGGCAAGGTGAAGCTTTCTTT | CASRTSGGQGEAFF
few | TRBJ2-7 | TRBD2 | TRBV15 | TGTGCCACCAGCAGTTCTAGCGGGAGATACGAGCAGTACTTC | CATSSSSGRYEQYF
. | TRBJ2-3 | TRBD2 | TRBV4-1 | TGCGCCAGCACGAGAAGTAATAGCGGGAACACAGATACGCAGTATTTT | CASTRSNSGNTDTQYF
. | TRBJ2-2 | TRBD2 | TRBV5-5 | TGTGCCAGCAGCCAGGGACTAGCGGGACCGAACACCGGGGAGCTGTTTTTT | CASSQGLAGPNTGELFF
many | TRBJ2-1 | . | TRBV29-1 | TGCAGCGTTGTCAGTTCGGAGGGCTCCTACAATGAGCAGTTCTTC | CSVVSSEGSYNEQFF
many | TRBJ1-2 | TRBD1 | TRBV5-1 | TGCGCCAGCAGCTCGACAGGGGACTATGGCTACACCTTC | CASSSTGDYGYTF
few | TRBJ2-3 | TRBD2 | TRBV28 | TGTGCCAGCAGCATTAGCGGGAGTGAGAATACGCAGTATTTT | CASSISGSENTQYF
many | TRBJ2-1 | . | TRBV7-2 | TGTGCCAGCAGAGTTGCTAGCAGCAGCTCCTACAATGAGCAGTTCTTC | CASRVASSSSYNEQFF
few | TRBJ1-1 | TRBD1 | TRBV5-6 | TGTGCCAGCAGCAGACAGGGGCCGTTGGCTGAAGCTTTCTTT | CASSRQGPLAEAFF
few | TRBJ2-4 | TRBD2 | TRBV27 | TGTGCCAGCAGTCCCGGGACTCTTCGGGAGGTTATGGCCAAAAACATTCAGTACTTC | CASSPGTLREVMAKNIQYF
few | TRBJ2-1 | TRBD1 | TRBV13 | TGTGCCAGCAGTGGTTCAGACAGGGTCAATGAGCAGTTCTTC | CASSGSDRVNEQFF
few | TRBJ2-3 | . | TRBV28 | TGTGCCAGCAGTTTAGGTCAGGGGATTACAGATACGCAGTATTTT | CASSLGQGITDTQYF
many | TRBJ2-1 | . | TRBV14 | TGTGCCAGCAGCCAAGATCAGCGGGTCAACAATGAGCAGTTCTTC | CASSQDQRVNNEQFF